The 28 T cell receptor beta chains in this list originate from one sample, sequenced in a study of blood T cell repertoires in COVID-19. TCRdb's table, derived via immunoSEQ multiplex PCR, lists solely in-frame clones and lacks some. The repertoire holds 300,000 to 350,000 clones, with roughly 87% as singletons. Sequenced: PBMCs or T cells enriched from blood (not recorded which). All receptors derive from a woman younger than 45 who had recovered from COVID-19.

This chain links TRBV4-3 with TRBJ1-5; D might be TRBD1 (6 bases). The germline V and J ends were trimmed by 0 bases and 0 bases, with 12 bases remaining between them. Germline-derived CDR1 and CDR2 are LGHNA and YSLEER. The CDR3 length is 17 residues. As DNA, the CDR3 is TGCGCCAGCAGCCAAGACGCAGGGGAATATAGCAATCAGCCCCAGCATTTT. Its protein product is CASSQDAGEYSNQPQHF.

V gene TRBV7-9 combines with J gene TRBJ2-3; 10 bases line up with TRBD1. Germline values: CDR1 SEHNR, CDR2 FQNEAQ (reference sequence). With 5 bases clipped from V and 3 bases from J, the junction kept 11 bases outside the gene matches. This CDR3 is built from 17 residues. The CDR3 nucleotides read TGTGCCAGCAGCCCACTAATAGGACAGGGGGAAACAGATACGCAGTATTTT. Residues: CASSPLIGQGETDTQYF. The full variable domain, completed using reference TRBV7-9 and TRBJ2-3, is DTGVSQNPRHKITKRGQNVTFRCDPISEHNRLYWYRQTLGQGPEFLTYFQNEAQLEKSRLLSDRFSAERPKGSFSTLEIQRTEQGDSAMYLCASSPLIGQGETDTQYFGPGTRLTVL.

This clone was detected only once. This chain joins TRBV2 and TRBJ2-2; TRBD2 is a possible D gene (6 bases). This CDR3 is 15 amino acids long. CDR1 and CDR2 from the germline V gene are SNHLY and FYNNEI. V lost 6 bases to trimming and J lost 7 bases, with 18 bases between them. This chain's CDR3 is CASRDPGPGSGELFF. CDR3 nucleotides: TGTGCCAGCAGAGATCCGGGCCCCGGGAGCGGGGAGCTGTTTTTT.

The CDR3 nucleotides are TGTGCCAGCAGCTTAGCAGGGGAAACCGGGGAGCTGTTTTTT. It specifies CASSLAGETGELFF. This chain connects TRBV13 to TRBJ2-2, with a possible D match to TRBD1 (6 bases). Per the germline V gene, CDR1 is PRHDT and CDR2 is FYEKMQ (reference sequence). The CDR3 has 14 residues. Between the trimmed V and J ends, which lost 1 base and 5 bases, there was a span of 8 bases.

The V gene is TRBV4-1, the J gene TRBJ2-1, with 8 bases aligning to TRBD2. The CDR3 spans 18 residues. The ends lost 1 base at V and 7 bases at J; junction bases unmatched: 15. Germline-derived CDR1 and CDR2 are MGHRA and YSYEKL. The CDR3 nucleotides are TGCGCCAGCAGCCAAGCGCGAGGGGCGGGGGGTACTAATAATGAGCAGTTCTTC. This sequence encodes CASSQARGAGGTNNEQFF.

The rearrangement links TRBV7-6 to TRBJ2-3; D perhaps matches TRBD2 (6 bases). The CDR3 has 16 residues. Germline lookup yields CDR1 SGHVS and CDR2 FNYEAQ. V lost 4 bases, J lost 1 base, and 15 bases lay in between. The CDR3 DNA reads as TGTGCCAGCAGCTCCGTAGGATTAGCGGGCACAGATACGCAGTATTTT. Its translation: CASSSVGLAGTDTQYF.

V usage is TRBV5-6 and J usage is TRBJ2-5; tentatively, D is TRBD1 (5 bases). The germline V gene has CDR1 SGHDT and CDR2 YYEEEE. V lost 4 bases and J lost 2, with 18 bases in between. The CDR3 spans 16 residues. CDR3 DNA: TGTGCCAGCAGCCCTAACAGGACACCGCGACAAGAGACCCAGTACTTC. It yields the protein CASSPNRTPRQETQYF.

V is TRBV10-3 and J is TRBJ1-1; 10 bases are shared with TRBD1. Trimming took 5 bases from V and 3 from J; bases not matched to a gene: 3. The germline gives CDR1 ENHRY, CDR2 SYGVKD. This CDR3 comprises 14 residues. The CDR3 is CAISPTGGDTEAFF. The DNA of the CDR3 is TGTGCCATCAGTCCGACAGGGGGCGACACTGAAGCTTTCTTT.

V usage is TRBV5-6 and J usage is TRBJ2-5; no definite D call. From germline, CDR1 is SGHDT and CDR2 YYEEEE. The CDR3 is 12 amino acids. The V and J ends lost 0 bases and 5 bases respectively, with 5 bases between them. DNA of the CDR3: TGTGCCAGCAGCTTGGCCGGGGAGACCCAGTACTTC. It codes for CASSLAGETQYF.

The V and J genes are TRBV19 and TRBJ2-3, with 11 nucleotides matching TRBD1. Germline V gene data show CDR1 as LNHDA and CDR2 as SQIVND (reference sequence). V was clipped by 11 bases and J by 8 bases; unmatched bases: 12. The CDR3 consists of 14 residues. DNA for the CDR3: TGTGCCGTGGCCCGGGACAGGGGGGAAGGTACGCAGTATTTT. The encoded protein is CAVARDRGEGTQYF. Looking up the rest from reference TRBV19 and TRBJ2-3 gives the full variable domain: DGGITQSPKYLFRKEGQNVTLSCEQNLNHDAMYWYRQDPGQGLRLIYYSQIVNDFQKGDIAEGYSVSREKKESFPLTVTSAQKNPTAFYLCAVARDRGEGTQYFGPGTRLTVL.

The V gene is TRBV3-1 (or the pseudogene TRBV3-2), the J gene TRBJ2-3; TRBD2 aligns across 9 bases. This CDR3 spans 20 amino acids. V lost 2 bases to trimming and J lost 2 bases; unmatched junction nucleotides: 17. CDR1 and CDR2 from the germline V gene are LGHDT and YNNKEL (reference sequence). CDR3: CASSQPTGRNLAGFTDTQYF. The DNA for the CDR3 is TGTGCCAGCAGCCAACCTACCGGGAGAAATCTAGCGGGGTTCACAGATACGCAGTATTTT.

This clone was recorded once. V is TRBV28 and J is TRBJ2-3; 8 positions match TRBD1. J was trimmed by 4 bases and V by 7 bases; bases with no gene match: 7. The CDR3 contains 14 residues. The germline V gene encodes CDR1 MDHEN and CDR2 SYDVKM. CDR3 coding DNA: TGTGCCAGCAAGTTGGGACAGGTGCCAGATACGCAGTATTTT. Translating gives CASKLGQVPDTQYF.

This clone has only one observation. The chain recombines TRBV29-1 with TRBJ1-1; perhaps TRBD1 as D (5 bases). The CDR3 extends over 12 amino acids. V was pared by 7 bases and J by 12 bases, with 21 bases between. Germline CDR1 SQVTM, CDR2 ANQGSEA. DNA for the CDR3: TGCAGCGCCGCGGGGCAGGTGTTGCCCTCTTTCTTT. Protein product: CSAAGQVLPSFF.

This clone showed up just a few times. The chain carries TRBV6-5 and TRBJ1-5; TRBD1 might be the D (6 bases). With 0 bases removed from V and 3 bases from J, the gap between germline ends came to 9 bases. The CDR3 runs to 15 residues. Germline values: CDR1 MNHEY, CDR2 SVGAGI. This CDR3 reads CASSYSGQSNQPQHF. CDR3 sequence (DNA): TGTGCCAGCAGTTACTCGGGACAATCCAATCAGCCCCAGCATTTT.

This clone was found a few times. The gene calls are TRBV19 and TRBJ1-5; no clear D gene. The CDR3 is 15 residues long. Trimming cost V 0 bases and J 3 bases, with 9 bases left between them. Germline assignment: CDR1 LNHDA and CDR2 SQIVND (reference sequence). The CDR3 DNA sequence: TGTGCCAGTAGTATAGAAGGAGGCTTCAATCAGCCCCAGCATTTT. Translation: CASSIEGGFNQPQHF.

This clone was found once. CDR3 nucleotides: TGTGCAATCCACTCCCGGGGGGCCTCGCACCCCTATCATTATTCAACTAATGAAAAACTGTTTTTT. This translates into CAIHSRGASHPYHYSTNEKLFF. The chain is built from TRBV9 and TRBJ1-4; D may be TRBD1 (6 bases). The CDR3 is 22 residues long. Germline V gene data show CDR1 as SGDLS and CDR2 as YYNGEE. Based on the CDR3 plus reference TRBV9 and TRBJ1-4, the full variable domain is DSGVTQTPKHLITATGQRVTLRCSPRSGDLSVYWYQQSLDQGLQFLIQYYNGEERAKGNILERFSAQQFPDLHSELNLSSLELGDSALYFCAIHSRGASHPYHYSTNEKLFFGSGTQLSVL.

This chain links TRBV7-2 with TRBJ2-5, with D possibly matching TRBD1 (6 bases). Trimming pared 5 bases from V and 5 bases from J, leaving 15 bases between. Per germline, CDR1 SGHTA and CDR2 FQGNSA. The CDR3 has 14 amino acids. This chain's CDR3 is CASSPQGSGETQYF. The CDR3, as DNA: TGTGCCAGCAGCCCACAGGGTTCTGGGGAGACCCAGTACTTC.

The chain recombines TRBV6-6 with TRBJ2-3, with 10 bases fitting TRBD2. This CDR3 spans 15 amino acids. In germline, CDR1 is MNHNY, CDR2 SVGAGI (reference sequence). After removal of 10 bases from V and 10 bases from J, the junction contained 17 bases not matched to a gene. CDR3 amino acids: CATVAGTSASWAQYF. The CDR3 DNA sequence: TGTGCCACCGTCGCCGGGACTAGCGCGTCGTGGGCGCAGTATTTT.

This clone has just a few counts. This chain connects TRBV6-5 to TRBJ2-7; 7 nucleotides align to TRBD1. Germline CDR1 and CDR2: MNHEY and SVGAGI. Trimming at V came to 6 bases and at J to 2 bases, leaving 4 bases not matched to a gene. CDR3 length: 13 amino acids. The CDR3 spells CASRDRRTYEQYF. In nucleotides, the CDR3 is TGTGCCAGCAGGGACAGGCGTACCTACGAGCAGTACTTC.

The chain has TRBV30 and TRBJ1-1, with TRBD1 matching over 10 bases. This CDR3 region has 13 residues. With 5 bases clipped from V and 1 base from J, the junction kept 1 base outside the gene matches. The germline gives CDR1 GTSNPN, CDR2 SVGIG (reference sequence). The CDR3 protein is CAWGDRGNTEAFF. DNA of the CDR3: TGTGCCTGGGGGGACAGGGGGAACACTGAAGCTTTCTTT.

This clone showed up just once. V and J are TRBV6-6 and TRBJ2-7; D might be TRBD1 (6 bases). The length of the CDR3 is 14 residues. The V end was cut by 2 bases, the J end by 6 bases, with 14 bases between. Germline CDR1 and CDR2: MNHNY and SVGAGI (reference sequence). The CDR3 here is CASSYGGTTVEQYF. In DNA, the CDR3 is TGTGCCAGCAGTTACGGGGGCACAACGGTCGAGCAGTACTTC.

This chain's CDR3 is CATSDYAGNTIYF. CDR3 in DNA: TGTGCCACCAGTGACTATGCTGGAAACACCATATATTTT. The genes are TRBV24-1 and TRBJ1-3; no definite D call. The CDR3 has 13 amino acids. CDR1 is KGHDR and CDR2 is SFDVKD in the germline V gene. Trimming removed 4 bases from V and 2 bases from J, with 5 bases in between.

The V gene is TRBV28, the J gene TRBJ1-2; 9 positions agree with TRBD1. CDR3 size: 15 residues. V lost 6 bases and J lost 5; bases outside the gene matches: 10. Germline V CDR1 and CDR2: MDHEN, SYDVKM. The chain's CDR3 is CASRVDRGFGYGYTF. The DNA of the CDR3 is TGTGCCAGCAGGGTTGACAGGGGGTTTGGATATGGCTACACCTTC.

This clone has just a few counts. The V gene is TRBV28, the J gene TRBJ1-6; TRBD1 agrees at 9 bases. Germline assignment: CDR1 MDHEN and CDR2 SYDVKM. With 7 bases clipped from V and 9 bases from J, the junction kept 10 bases outside the gene matches. The CDR3 extends over 15 amino acids. The CDR3 DNA is TGTGCCAGCAAGCAGGGCCGGGACAGGGTTTCACCCCTCCACTTT. This translates into CASKQGRDRVSPLHF.

The chain employs TRBV27 and TRBJ1-2; tentatively, D is TRBD1 (5 bases). V was shortened by 6 bases and J by 1 base, with 12 bases between the two germline ends. This CDR3 region has 14 residues. Germline CDR1 reads MNHEY; CDR2 reads SMNVEV (reference sequence). CDR3 bases: TGTGCCAGCAGCCCAGGGATACTTAACTATGGCTACACCTTC. Encoded protein: CASSPGILNYGYTF.

This chain uses TRBV4-2 with TRBJ2-1; perhaps TRBD1 as D (5 bases). V gave up 3 bases and J gave up 9 bases, with 9 bases separating them. This CDR3 is built from 12 residues. Germline loops: CDR1 LGHNA, CDR2 YNFKEQ. The CDR3 sequence is CASSHSRGEQFF. In DNA, the CDR3 is TGTGCCAGCAGCCACAGTAGGGGTGAGCAGTTCTTC.

The chain recombines TRBV28 with TRBJ2-5, with 7 bases lining up with TRBD2. The CDR3 contains 13 residues. Germline V CDR1 and CDR2: MDHEN, SYDVKM. V lost 2 bases to trimming and J lost 10 bases; unmatched junction nucleotides: 7. In DNA, the CDR3 is TGTGCCAGCAGTTTAACCCCCACTAGCGACCAGTACTTC. Encoded protein: CASSLTPTSDQYF.

The V call is TRBV3-1 (or the pseudogene TRBV3-2), the J call TRBJ2-2; D is ambiguous. CDR1 is LGHDT, CDR2 YNNKEL, per germline (reference sequence). The CDR3 is 13 amino acids. Trimming pared 2 bases from V and 5 bases from J, leaving 6 bases between. Here the CDR3 DNA reads TGTGCCAGCAGCCAAACATTAACCGGGGAGCTGTTTTTT. Protein: CASSQTLTGELFF.